This T cell receptor (beta chain) was observed in a study of graft-versus-host responses after intestinal transplantation. Sequencing used immunoSEQ multiplex PCR; TCRdb keeps in-frame clones, though not all of them. This sample carries about 57,000 clones, around nine tenths of them seen once, and the ten largest clones take 1.5% to 2%. A note on this clone: Its specificity is not known.

Study-level results: The highest levels of circulating GvH clones went along with early declines in HvG clones after transplant. GvH clones surfaced in recipient marrow, some emerging earlier in ileum or blood.

The CDR3 extends over 16 amino acids. The germline CDR1 and CDR2 sequences are LGHNA and YNFKEQ. Unmatched junction bases numbered 2, after V lost 0 bases and J lost 2 bases. The sequence was obtained from a human patient who received an intestinal transplant, so some T cells may come from the graft donor. The specimen was PBMCs, collected 26 days after transplant. The chain employs TRBV4-2 and TRBJ2-1, with 9 bases lining up with TRBD1. CDR3 residues: CASSQDWDRAYNEQFF. The CDR3 coding sequence is TGTGCCAGCAGCCAAGATTGGGACAGGGCCTACAATGAGCAGTTCTTC.